Described below is a single T cell receptor (beta chain) sequence and its context. This entry comes from a study of blood T cell repertoires in COVID-19. TCRdb's table, derived via immunoSEQ multiplex PCR, lists solely in-frame clones and lacks some. The table records 200,000 to 250,000 clones, 70% to 90% of them present only once. The CDR3 runs to 14 residues. V lost 2 bases to trimming and J lost 6 bases, with 13 bases between them. Germline V gene data show CDR1 as KGHSH and CDR2 as LQKENI. The specimen sequenced was PBMCs or T cells enriched from blood (not recorded which). This sequence joins TRBV18 and TRBJ1-2, with D unresolved. The origin of this receptor is a woman between 45 and 60 years old in a cohort exposed to, infected with or recovered from COVID-19 (not recorded which). The CDR3 spells CASSPYTVSNGYTF. The CDR3 DNA sequence: TGTGCCAGCTCACCATATACAGTATCGAATGGCTACACCTTC.